A selection of T cell receptor beta chains follows, all from one sample in a study of identical twins. TCRdb analysed the 5' RACE reads with MiXCR anew, one entry per CDR3 protein. The sample carries under 1 million distinct CDR3 sequences, about 12% recorded once. The sample also formed part of further work on yellow fever vaccine responses in identical twins.

The specimen sequenced was PBMCs. The origin of the receptors is a woman aged 18 to 35 in good health. The CDR3 runs from the conserved cysteine through the conserved F or W. A D gene is named only where the DNA matches it firmly. Expanded clones get a size class; other rows say once, few or many, or leave the size out.

V gene: TRBV5-1; clone size: -; J gene: TRBJ2-1; D gene: -; CDR3 DNA: TGCGCCAGCAGCTTGTTACTAGCTTCCTACAATGAGCAGTTCTTC; CDR3 protein: CASSLLLASYNEQFF
V gene: TRBV7-3; clone size: few; J gene: TRBJ2-1; D gene: -; CDR3 DNA: TGTGCCAGCAGCTCATCCCTGCTAGGAGCGGTCAATGAGCAGTTCTTC; CDR3 protein: CASSSSLLGAVNEQFF
V gene: TRBV11-2; clone size: -; J gene: TRBJ2-5; D gene: -; CDR3 DNA: TGTGCCAGCAGCACCCCTCAGGAGACCCAGTACTTC; CDR3 protein: CASSTPQETQYF
V gene: TRBV28; clone size: -; J gene: TRBJ1-2; D gene: TRBD1; CDR3 DNA: TGTGCCAGCAGTCCCCTCCAGGGACAGGGGGACTATGGCTACACCTTC; CDR3 protein: CASSPLQGQGDYGYTF
V gene: TRBV14; clone size: -; J gene: TRBJ1-1; D gene: -; CDR3 DNA: TGTGCCAGCAGCCGTTCGTGGCGGAACACTGAAGCTTTCTTT; CDR3 protein: CASSRSWRNTEAFF
V gene: TRBV6-2/TRBV6-3; clone size: many; J gene: TRBJ2-1; D gene: TRBD1; CDR3 DNA: TGTGCCAGCACCCAGGGGGATGAGCAGTTCTTC; CDR3 protein: CASTQGDEQFF
V gene: TRBV12-3/TRBV12-4; clone size: many; J gene: TRBJ2-5; D gene: TRBD1; CDR3 DNA: TGTGCCAGCAGACAGGACAGGGGAGAGACCCAGTACTTC; CDR3 protein: CASRQDRGETQYF
V gene: TRBV7-9; clone size: -; J gene: TRBJ2-6; D gene: -; CDR3 DNA: TGTGCCAGCAGCTTTGCGGCCGGGGACTCTGGGGCCAACGTCCTGACTTTC; CDR3 protein: CASSFAAGDSGANVLTF
V gene: TRBV6-5; clone size: many; J gene: TRBJ1-2; D gene: -; CDR3 DNA: TGTGCCAGCAGTTACGTCTCTGGAAACCCCACCGGCTACACCTTC; CDR3 protein: CASSYVSGNPTGYTF
V gene: TRBV15; clone size: few; J gene: TRBJ2-7; D gene: -; CDR3 DNA: TGTGCCACCAGCAGGGATTCCAGGGGTTCCTACGAGCAGTACTTC; CDR3 protein: CATSRDSRGSYEQYF
V gene: TRBV11-3; clone size: -; J gene: TRBJ2-1; D gene: -; CDR3 DNA: TGTGCCAGCAGCCCTGGGCCGTCTTATGATGAGCAGTTCTTC; CDR3 protein: CASSPGPSYDEQFF
V gene: TRBV20-1; clone size: -; J gene: TRBJ2-1; D gene: TRBD2; CDR3 DNA: TGCAGTGCTAGGACTAGCGGGATATATGAGCAGTTCTTC; CDR3 protein: CSARTSGIYEQFF
V gene: TRBV20-1; clone size: few; J gene: TRBJ2-3; D gene: -; CDR3 DNA: TGCAGTGCCCGGAGAATCAACACAGATACGCAGTATTTT; CDR3 protein: CSARRINTDTQYF
V gene: TRBV27; clone size: few; J gene: TRBJ2-3; D gene: TRBD2; CDR3 DNA: TGTGCCAGCAGTGTAAGGCGGGGGGGATGGACAGATACGCAGTATTTT; CDR3 protein: CASSVRRGGWTDTQYF
V gene: TRBV3-1; clone size: many; J gene: TRBJ2-2; D gene: TRBD1; CDR3 DNA: TGTGCCAGCAGCCAGCAGGGGGCGAAGAACACCGGGGAGCTGTTTTTT; CDR3 protein: CASSQQGAKNTGELFF
V gene: TRBV29-1; clone size: -; J gene: TRBJ2-2; D gene: -; CDR3 DNA: TGCAGCGTTGGAGTTGGGGTAAACACCGAGGAGCTGTTTTTT; CDR3 protein: CSVGVGVNTEELFF
V gene: TRBV15; clone size: few; J gene: TRBJ2-7; D gene: -; CDR3 DNA: TGTGCCACCAGCGGAGGACAAACCTACGAGCAGTACTTC; CDR3 protein: CATSGGQTYEQYF
V gene: TRBV7-9; clone size: few; J gene: TRBJ2-5; D gene: TRBD1; CDR3 DNA: TGTGCCAGCAGCGTCCAGGGACAGGGAGGAGAGACCCAGTACTTC; CDR3 protein: CASSVQGQGGETQYF
V gene: TRBV13; clone size: few; J gene: TRBJ2-1; D gene: -; CDR3 DNA: TGTGCCAGCAGCTTATCCGGGGGCCACAATGAGCAGTTCTTC; CDR3 protein: CASSLSGGHNEQFF
V gene: TRBV27; clone size: -; J gene: TRBJ1-1; D gene: -; CDR3 DNA: TGTGCCAGCAGGTCGGGGGGCAAGATCACTGAAGCTTTCTTT; CDR3 protein: CASRSGGKITEAFF
V gene: TRBV19; clone size: -; J gene: TRBJ1-5; D gene: -; CDR3 DNA: TGTGCCAGTACCATGGGGGTAATGGGAAATCAGCCCCAGCATTTT; CDR3 protein: CASTMGVMGNQPQHF
V gene: TRBV28; clone size: few; J gene: TRBJ1-4; D gene: -; CDR3 DNA: TGTGCCAGCTTGACCCCAGGGTCACGAGAAAAACTGTTTTTT; CDR3 protein: CASLTPGSREKLFF
V gene: TRBV29-1; clone size: few; J gene: TRBJ2-2; D gene: -; CDR3 DNA: TGCAGCGTTGGTATCGGCGGGGAGCTGTTTTTT; CDR3 protein: CSVGIGGELFF
V gene: TRBV2; clone size: many; J gene: TRBJ1-6; D gene: -; CDR3 DNA: TGTGCCAGCAGTGAACGAGCCGGCAATTCACCCCTCCACTTT; CDR3 protein: CASSERAGNSPLHF
V gene: TRBV11-2; clone size: -; J gene: TRBJ2-1; D gene: -; CDR3 DNA: TGTGCCAGCAGCTTAGATGGGGAGCATGAGCAGTTCTTC; CDR3 protein: CASSLDGEHEQFF
V gene: TRBV6-5; clone size: -; J gene: TRBJ2-5; D gene: -; CDR3 DNA: TGTGCCAGCAGTTACCGGACAGCTTCTATCCAAGAGACCCAGTACTTC; CDR3 protein: CASSYRTASIQETQYF
V gene: TRBV11-2; clone size: -; J gene: TRBJ1-4; D gene: -; CDR3 DNA: TGTGCCAGCAGCTTAGTTAAGGGTGACAGCTTTAATGAAAAACTGTTTTTT; CDR3 protein: CASSLVKGDSFNEKLFF
V gene: TRBV6-1; clone size: once; J gene: TRBJ1-2; D gene: -; CDR3 DNA: TGTGCTAAGACCGGGACACCGAGAATCTATGGCTACACCTTC; CDR3 protein: CAKTGTPRIYGYTF
V gene: TRBV15; clone size: -; J gene: TRBJ1-5; D gene: -; CDR3 DNA: TGTGCCACCAGCAGAGATGCCCACACGACCCAGCATTTT; CDR3 protein: CATSRDAHTTQHF
V gene: TRBV29-1; clone size: many; J gene: TRBJ2-7; D gene: TRBD1; CDR3 DNA: TGCAGCGTTGAGGGGACAGGGGGTAGGGAGCAGTACTTC; CDR3 protein: CSVEGTGGREQYF
V gene: TRBV5-1; clone size: -; J gene: TRBJ2-2; D gene: -; CDR3 DNA: TGCGCCAGCAGCCCCGGATTTTTGGGGGCCGGGGAGCTGTTTTTT; CDR3 protein: CASSPGFLGAGELFF
V gene: TRBV28; clone size: -; J gene: TRBJ2-5; D gene: TRBD2; CDR3 DNA: TGTGCCAGCAGTTTATTTTCTAGCGGGAGTACGAAGACCCAGTACTTC; CDR3 protein: CASSLFSSGSTKTQYF
V gene: TRBV7-9; clone size: few; J gene: TRBJ2-7; D gene: -; CDR3 DNA: TGTGCCAGCAGTTCAGCCCCGGGTTACGAGCAGTACTTC; CDR3 protein: CASSSAPGYEQYF
V gene: TRBV4-1; clone size: -; J gene: TRBJ1-4; D gene: -; CDR3 DNA: TGCGCCAGCAGCCAAGCGGTAGGGGGAACTAATGAAAAACTGTTTTTT; CDR3 protein: CASSQAVGGTNEKLFF
V gene: TRBV24-1; clone size: many; J gene: TRBJ2-1; D gene: TRBD1; CDR3 DNA: TGTGCCACCAGTGACCAGGGGACAGGCAACAATGAGCAGTTCTTC; CDR3 protein: CATSDQGTGNNEQFF
V gene: TRBV3-1; clone size: few; J gene: TRBJ2-5; D gene: -; CDR3 DNA: TGTGCCAGCAGCCAAGAGGGTACCGGGAGAGGACAAGAGACCCAGTACTTC; CDR3 protein: CASSQEGTGRGQETQYF
V gene: TRBV5-1; clone size: few; J gene: TRBJ2-3; D gene: -; CDR3 DNA: TGCGCCAGCAGCGCAGTTCCCCAGGGGAGAGGTACAGATACGCAGTATTTT; CDR3 protein: CASSAVPQGRGTDTQYF
V gene: TRBV7-6; clone size: many; J gene: TRBJ2-3; D gene: TRBD1; CDR3 DNA: TGTGCCAGCAGCCTATTACCGGGACAGGGGGCGAGCACAGATACGCAGTATTTT; CDR3 protein: CASSLLPGQGASTDTQYF
V gene: TRBV12-3/TRBV12-4; clone size: few; J gene: TRBJ2-1; D gene: -; CDR3 DNA: TGTGCCAGCAGTTTGGCAGCGACTTGGGTCAATGAGCAGTTCTTC; CDR3 protein: CASSLAATWVNEQFF
V gene: TRBV2; clone size: few; J gene: TRBJ2-1; D gene: TRBD1; CDR3 DNA: TGTGTCGCCGGGGGACAGGGGCGGAATGAGCAGTTCTTC; CDR3 protein: CVAGGQGRNEQFF
V gene: TRBV28; clone size: few; J gene: TRBJ2-1; D gene: -; CDR3 DNA: TGTGCCAGCAGTTTATCAGGGAAGGAGCAGTTCTTC; CDR3 protein: CASSLSGKEQFF
V gene: TRBV6-1; clone size: -; J gene: TRBJ1-2; D gene: TRBD1; CDR3 DNA: TGTGCCAGCAGGGACAGGGGAAAGTCCAATGGCTACACCTTC; CDR3 protein: CASRDRGKSNGYTF
V gene: TRBV11-3; clone size: few; J gene: TRBJ2-3; D gene: -; CDR3 DNA: TGTGCCAGCAGCTTAGTGCAGCTGGATACGCAGTATTTT; CDR3 protein: CASSLVQLDTQYF
V gene: TRBV11-3; clone size: -; J gene: TRBJ2-2; D gene: -; CDR3 DNA: TGTGCCAGCAGCCCACTCTGGGATGTCACCGGGGAGCTGTTTTTT; CDR3 protein: CASSPLWDVTGELFF